One and the same sample provided the 2 T cell receptor beta chains below, sequenced in a study of cytomegalovirus exposure and HLA in healthy donors. 60 Vbeta and 13 Jbeta primers were used in PCR. Some clones are missing from TCRdb's copy, which holds only in-frame ones; the method was immunoSEQ multiplex PCR. Of 110,000 to 150,000 clones in the sample, 60% to 80% were seen once. Specimen: PBMCs. The source of these receptors is a woman aged 25-40 years in good health and CMV-seronegative.

The rearrangement uses TRBV4-2 and TRBJ2-4; tentative D call: TRBD1 (5 bases). The V end was cut by 1 base, the J end by 7 bases, with 11 bases between. The CDR3 totals 14 residues. CDR1 and CDR2 (germline): LGHNA, YNFKEQ. CDR3 region: CASSQGRVANIQYF. For the CDR3, the DNA is TGTGCCAGCAGCCAAGGCAGGGTTGCGAACATTCAGTACTTC.

The genes are TRBV25-1 and TRBJ2-2, with TRBD2 identical over 12 bases. V shed 8 bases, J shed 1 base, and the junction held 5 bases outside the gene matches. Germline V lookup: CDR1 MGHDK, CDR2 SYGVNS. CDR3 length: 16 amino acids. CDR3 in DNA: TGTGCCAGCCCCTCTAGCGGGAGGGAGAACACCGGGGAGCTGTTTTTT. Translating it yields CASPSSGRENTGELFF. The whole variable domain, remainder taken from reference TRBV25-1 and TRBJ2-2, is EADIYQTPRYLVIGTGKKITLECSQTMGHDKMYWYQQDPGMELHLIHYSYGVNSTEKGDLSSESTVSRIRTEHFPLTLESARPSHTSQYLCASPSSGRENTGELFFGEGSRLTVL.